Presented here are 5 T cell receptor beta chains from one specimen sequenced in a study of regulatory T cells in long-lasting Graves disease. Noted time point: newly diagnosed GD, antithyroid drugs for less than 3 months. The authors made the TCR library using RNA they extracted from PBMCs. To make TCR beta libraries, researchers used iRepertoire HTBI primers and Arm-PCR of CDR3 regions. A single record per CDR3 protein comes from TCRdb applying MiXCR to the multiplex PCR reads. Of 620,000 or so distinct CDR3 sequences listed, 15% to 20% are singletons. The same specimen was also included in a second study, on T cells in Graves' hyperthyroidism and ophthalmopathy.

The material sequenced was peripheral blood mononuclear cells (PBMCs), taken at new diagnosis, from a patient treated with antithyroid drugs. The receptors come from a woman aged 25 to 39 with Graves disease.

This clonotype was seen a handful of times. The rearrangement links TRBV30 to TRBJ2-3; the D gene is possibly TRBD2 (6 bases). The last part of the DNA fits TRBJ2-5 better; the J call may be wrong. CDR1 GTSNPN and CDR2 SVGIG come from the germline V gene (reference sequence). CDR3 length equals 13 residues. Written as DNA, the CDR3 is TGTGCCTGGACCCGGGACTCGAGAGAGACCCAGTACTTC. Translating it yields CAWTRDSRETQYF.

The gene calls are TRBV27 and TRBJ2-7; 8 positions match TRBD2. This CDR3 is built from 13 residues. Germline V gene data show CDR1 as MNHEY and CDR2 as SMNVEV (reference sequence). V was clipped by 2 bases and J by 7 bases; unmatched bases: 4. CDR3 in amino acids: CASSLRTSSEQYF. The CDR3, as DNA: TGTGCCAGCAGTTTAAGGACTAGCAGTGAGCAGTACTTC.

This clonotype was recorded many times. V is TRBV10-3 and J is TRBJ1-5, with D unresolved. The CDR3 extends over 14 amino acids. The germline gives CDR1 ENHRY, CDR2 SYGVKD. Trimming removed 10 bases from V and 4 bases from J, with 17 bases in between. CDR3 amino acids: CATKESLSNQPQHF. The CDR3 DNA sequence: TGTGCCACCAAAGAATCGCTCTCGAATCAGCCCCAGCATTTT.

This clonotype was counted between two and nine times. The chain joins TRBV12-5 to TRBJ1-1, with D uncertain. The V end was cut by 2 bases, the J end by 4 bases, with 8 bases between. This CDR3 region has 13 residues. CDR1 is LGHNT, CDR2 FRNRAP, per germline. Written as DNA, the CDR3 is TGTGCTAGTGGTTTGCAGTTCGGCACTGAAGCTTTCTTT. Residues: CASGLQFGTEAFF.

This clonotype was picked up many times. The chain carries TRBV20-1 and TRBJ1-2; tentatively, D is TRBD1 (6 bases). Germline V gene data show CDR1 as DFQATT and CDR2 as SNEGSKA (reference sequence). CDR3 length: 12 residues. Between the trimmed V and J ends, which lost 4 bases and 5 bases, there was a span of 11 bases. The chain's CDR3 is CSATEQGYGYTF. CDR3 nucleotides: TGCAGTGCTACCGAACAGGGTTATGGCTACACCTTC.